These 20 T cell receptor beta chains were all obtained from the same sample, sequenced in a study of blood T cell repertoires in COVID-19. Libraries were prepared by immunoSEQ multiplex PCR; TCRdb keeps only in-frame clonotypes and omits some of them. The sample has 410,000 or so clones, just over 85% seen once. The sequenced material came from peripheral blood. The receptors were sampled from a woman aged 25 to 45 with active or convalescent COVID-19.

This clone has only a few counts. The chain has TRBV6-5 and TRBJ2-7; 7 nucleotides align to TRBD1. Per germline, CDR1 MNHEY and CDR2 SVGAGI. The length of the CDR3 is 13 residues. The J segment lost 3 bases and the V segment lost 4 bases, leaving 3 bases of the junction unmatched. Here the CDR3 DNA reads TGTGCCAGCAGTTTCCGACAGGGCTACGAGCAGTACTTC. Translating it yields CASSFRQGYEQYF.

The CDR3 protein is CASRSGDYNQPQHF. DNA of the CDR3: TGTGCCAGCAGGTCAGGTGACTACAATCAGCCCCAGCATTTT. The chain combines TRBV28 with TRBJ1-5; D is unclear. The germline gives CDR1 MDHEN, CDR2 SYDVKM. Deletions cut 6 bases from V and 3 bases from J, with 12 bases between. The CDR3 runs to 14 residues.

This clone was seen once. The chain carries TRBV18 and TRBJ1-3, with 7 bases aligning to TRBD1. J lost 8 bases, V lost 3 bases, and 4 bases had no gene match. Germline CDR1 reads KGHSH; CDR2 reads LQKENI. This CDR3 region has 13 residues. DNA of the CDR3: TGTGCCAGCTCACCCGGCGACAGGGACACCATATATTTT. Encoded protein: CASSPGDRDTIYF.

This chain connects TRBV4-1 to TRBJ2-7; tentatively, D is TRBD2 (5 bases). Trimming pared 1 base from V and 2 bases from J, leaving 9 bases between. The CDR3 spans 14 residues. CDR1 and CDR2 (germline): MGHRA, YSYEKL. Here the CDR3 DNA reads TGCGCCAGCAGCCAAGGGCACGGGACCTACGAGCAGTACTTC. As protein: CASSQGHGTYEQYF.

V gene TRBV27 combines with J gene TRBJ1-5; no firm D call. The length of the CDR3 is 14 residues. V lost 4 bases, J lost 1 base, and 8 bases lay in between. Germline V gene sequence: CDR1 MNHEY, CDR2 SMNVEV (reference sequence). The CDR3 protein is CASSSGGSNQPQHF. In DNA form, the CDR3 reads TGTGCCAGCAGTTCGGGAGGGAGCAATCAGCCCCAGCATTTT.

The chain has TRBV7-9 and TRBJ1-1; 8 nucleotides line up with TRBD1. In germline, CDR1 is SEHNR, CDR2 FQNEAQ (reference sequence). J was trimmed by 7 bases and V by 3 bases; bases with no gene match: 10. The CDR3 runs 15 residues. CDR3 in amino acids: CASSFRRGLVFEAFF. The DNA of the CDR3 is TGTGCCAGCAGCTTTCGCAGGGGGCTTGTTTTTGAAGCTTTCTTT.

V is TRBV14 and J is TRBJ1-6, with 10 nucleotides matching TRBD1. In germline, CDR1 is SGHDN, CDR2 FVKESK. The CDR3 is 15 residues long. V was pared by 3 bases and J by 4 bases, with 0 bases of the junction left unmatched. The CDR3 nucleotides read TGTGCCAGCAGCCAGGACAGGGGGTATAATTCACCCCTCCACTTT. This encodes CASSQDRGYNSPLHF.

The V call is TRBV6-5, the J call TRBJ2-1; perhaps TRBD1 as D (6 bases). Germline V gene sequence: CDR1 MNHEY, CDR2 SVGAGI. Trimming removed 4 bases from V and 0 bases from J, with 10 bases in between. This CDR3 is built from 15 residues. CDR3 DNA: TGTGCCAGCAGTTGGACAGTTAGCTCCTACAATGAGCAGTTCTTC. Its translation: CASSWTVSSYNEQFF.

J is TRBJ1-5 and V is TRBV19, with D possibly being TRBD1 (5 bases). CDR1 and CDR2 (germline): LNHDA, SQIVND (reference sequence). The CDR3 spans 17 residues. With 2 bases removed from V and 7 bases from J, the gap between germline ends came to 21 bases. CDR3 DNA sequence: TGTGCCAGTAGTATATATTCGGAGGGGCTCCTCGGCCAGCCCCAGCATTTT. It is translated as CASSIYSEGLLGQPQHF.

This rearrangement joins TRBV5-1 to TRBJ1-5; perhaps TRBD1 as D (5 bases). CDR3 length: 15 residues. Germline V lookup: CDR1 SGHRS, CDR2 YFSETQ. V was pared by 1 base and J by 0 bases, with 8 bases between. The chain's CDR3 is CASSLTGLSNQPQHF. CDR3 in DNA: TGCGCCAGCAGCTTGACAGGCCTTAGCAATCAGCCCCAGCATTTT.

The J gene is TRBJ2-1, the V gene TRBV3-1 (or the pseudogene TRBV3-2); possible D gene TRBD2, 5 bases. Per germline, CDR1 LGHDT and CDR2 YNNKEL (reference sequence). Trimming stripped 0 bases from V and 0 bases from J, with 15 bases between. The CDR3 runs to 18 residues. The CDR3 nucleotides read TGTGCCAGCAGCCAAGAGACCCTACTAGGGAACTCCTACAATGAGCAGTTCTTC. Protein sequence: CASSQETLLGNSYNEQFF.

This sequence joins TRBV19 and TRBJ1-2; TRBD1 matches 8 bases. The V gene end was trimmed by 5 bases and the J gene end by 4 bases; junction bases not matched to a gene: 9. This CDR3 comprises 15 residues. Germline CDR1 LNHDA, CDR2 SQIVND (reference sequence). The CDR3 sequence: CASSPGARGPYGYTF. The DNA for the CDR3 is TGTGCCAGTAGTCCCGGGGCCAGGGGGCCCTATGGCTACACCTTC. The variable domain in full, completed from reference TRBV19 and TRBJ1-2, reads DGGITQSPKYLFRKEGQNVTLSCEQNLNHDAMYWYRQDPGQGLRLIYYSQIVNDFQKGDIAEGYSVSREKKESFPLTVTSAQKNPTAFYLCASSPGARGPYGYTFGSGTRLTVV.

Comments on this clone: Other nucleotide sequences from this sample produce the same CDR3. The chain has TRBV5-1 and TRBJ1-1; 7 positions agree with TRBD1. Germline CDR1 SGHRS, CDR2 YFSETQ. J gave up 5 bases and V 2 bases, and 3 bases lay outside the gene matches. The CDR3 has 13 residues. CDR3 coding DNA: TGCGCCAGCAGCTTAACAGGGGATACTGAAGCTTTCTTT. It codes for CASSLTGDTEAFF.

V is TRBV11-3 and J is TRBJ2-1; TRBD2 matches at 14 bases. V lost 5 bases, J lost 1 base, and 10 bases stayed unmatched. The CDR3 has 19 amino acids. CDR1 is SGHNT, CDR2 YENEEA, per germline. CDR3 sequence: CASSRSGLAGVGSYNEQFF. CDR3 in DNA: TGTGCCAGCAGCCGTTCGGGACTAGCGGGGGTTGGGTCCTACAATGAGCAGTTCTTC.

The chain links TRBV28 to TRBJ2-5, with a possible D match to TRBD1 (7 bases). V lost 3 bases and J lost 2, with 13 bases in between. Per the germline V gene, CDR1 is MDHEN and CDR2 is SYDVKM. The CDR3 covers 15 residues. The CDR3 sequence is CASSLPTGTQETQYF. CDR3 nucleotide sequence: TGTGCCAGCAGTTTGCCGACAGGGACTCAAGAGACCCAGTACTTC.

DNA of the CDR3: TGTGCCAGTAGCGGGGACAGGGGAGGTCAGCCCCAGCATTTT. Amino acids: CASSGDRGGQPQHF. The chain joins TRBV19 to TRBJ1-5, with TRBD1 identical over 10 bases. With 6 bases clipped from V and 6 bases from J, the junction kept 5 bases outside the gene matches. CDR3 size: 14 residues. Germline V CDR1 and CDR2: LNHDA, SQIVND (reference sequence).

In this sample, this clone turned up many times. The chain couples TRBV27 to TRBJ2-1; TRBD2 aligns across 11 bases. This CDR3 contains 15 residues. From germline, CDR1 is MNHEY and CDR2 SMNVEV (reference sequence). The V segment lost 5 bases and the J segment 4 bases; nucleotides outside the gene matches: 4. The DNA of the CDR3 is TGTGCCAGCAGTCAGACTAGCGGGGCGTACAATGAGCAGTTCTTC. Translation gives CASSQTSGAYNEQFF.

The rearrangement uses TRBV28 and TRBJ2-7; D perhaps matches TRBD1 (6 bases). The CDR3 has 19 residues. Deletions cut 5 bases from V and 5 bases from J, with 31 bases between. Germline CDR1 is MDHEN and CDR2 is SYDVKM. The chain's CDR3 is CASSTIPTLQGLLPNEQYF. The CDR3 coding sequence is TGTGCCAGCAGTACCATTCCAACTTTACAGGGATTACTCCCCAACGAGCAGTACTTC.

The count of this clone is one. This chain links TRBV2 with TRBJ1-4; D is ambiguous. The V and J ends lost 0 bases and 6 bases respectively, with 11 bases between them. Germline V gene data show CDR1 as SNHLY and CDR2 as FYNNEI. CDR3 length: 15 residues. This CDR3 is CASSEALRSDEKLFF. CDR3 nucleotides: TGTGCCAGCAGTGAAGCGCTGAGGTCTGATGAAAAACTGTTTTTT.

The rearrangement joins TRBV7-2 to TRBJ1-1; 9 bases fit TRBD1. Germline CDR1 SGHTA, CDR2 FQGNSA. V trimming: 5 bases; J trimming: 1 base; junction bases outside the gene matches: 8. This CDR3 has 16 residues. CDR3 residues: CASSRTTGGWNTEAFF. In DNA, the CDR3 is TGTGCCAGCAGCCGTACGACAGGGGGTTGGAACACTGAAGCTTTCTTT.